This T cell receptor beta chain was found in a study of identifying expanded T cells in peripheral blood. Sequenced by immunoSEQ multiplex PCR; TCRdb stores in-frame clones only, minus some. The sample has 70,000 or so clones, roughly 90% seen once. The V gene lost 3 bases and the J gene lost 2 bases, with 7 bases spanning the gap. CDR3 length equals 13 residues. Germline assignment: CDR1 MNHEY and CDR2 SMNVEV (reference sequence). This clone was seen once. During the collection period, no donor immune events like infections were recorded. The chain combines TRBV27 with TRBJ1-2; unclear D gene. Material for sequencing was blood. The clonotype comes from a person aged 18 to 70 in good health. CDR3 nucleotide sequence: TGTGCCAGCAGTTTGAGAGAGAACTATGGCTACACCTTC. Protein product: CASSLRENYGYTF.